This paragraph reports one T cell receptor (beta chain). Its antigen is unknown. Germline CDR1 is SGHDT and CDR2 is YYEEEE. The length of the CDR3 is 15 residues. Trimming took 4 bases from V and 7 from J; bases not matched to a gene: 12. The sample comes from a study of response to subunit inactivated influenza vaccine. Overall study findings and caveats: The study's authors posited that every seasonal influenza vaccination enlists few new T cells.

TCRdb called the RT-PCR reads again in MiXCR, with one record for every CDR3 protein. The data contain hundreds of thousands of distinct CDR3 sequences, under 15% of them seen just once; the ten biggest clones take up around 13%. The sequence derives from a man in his forties or fifties who received an inactivated influenza vaccine. The rearrangement uses TRBV5-6 and TRBJ2-5; TRBD2 aligns across 8 bases. The specimen comprised PBMCs from blood, sampled around seven weeks after vaccination. In DNA form, the CDR3 reads TGTGCCAGCAGCCAAACGACTAGCGTTGACTCGACCCAGTACTTC. As protein: CASSQTTSVDSTQYF.